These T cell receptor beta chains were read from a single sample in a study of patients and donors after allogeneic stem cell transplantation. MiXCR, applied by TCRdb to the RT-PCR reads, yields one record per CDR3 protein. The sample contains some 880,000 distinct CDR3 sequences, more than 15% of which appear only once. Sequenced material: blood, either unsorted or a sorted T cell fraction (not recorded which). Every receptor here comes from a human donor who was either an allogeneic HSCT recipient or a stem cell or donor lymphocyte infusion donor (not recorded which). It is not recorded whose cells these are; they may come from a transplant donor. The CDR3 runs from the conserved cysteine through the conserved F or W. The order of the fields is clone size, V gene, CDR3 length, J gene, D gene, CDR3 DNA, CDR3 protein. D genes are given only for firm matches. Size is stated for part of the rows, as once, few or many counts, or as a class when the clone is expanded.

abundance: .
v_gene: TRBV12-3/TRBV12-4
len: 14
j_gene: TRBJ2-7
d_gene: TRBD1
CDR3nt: TGTGCCAGCAGTTCCTCGACAGGGCTGGGGGAGCAGTACTTC
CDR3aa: CASSSSTGLGEQYF

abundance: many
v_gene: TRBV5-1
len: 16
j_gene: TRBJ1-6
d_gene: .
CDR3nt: TGCGCCAGCAGCTTGGACCTACGGGGTGGGAATTCACCCCTCCACTTT
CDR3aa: CASSLDLRGGNSPLHF

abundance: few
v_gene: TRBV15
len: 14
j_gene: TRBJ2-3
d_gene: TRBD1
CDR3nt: TGTGCCACCAGCAGAGGGGATGGGACAGAAAGGACGTATTTT
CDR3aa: CATSRGDGTERTYF

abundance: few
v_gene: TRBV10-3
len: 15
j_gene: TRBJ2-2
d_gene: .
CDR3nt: TGTGCCATCCAAAAGGGAGGCCCGGTTACCGGGGAGCTGTTTTTT
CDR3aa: CAIQKGGPVTGELFF

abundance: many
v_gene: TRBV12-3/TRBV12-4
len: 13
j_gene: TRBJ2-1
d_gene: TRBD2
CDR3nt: TGTGCCATCACGGGAGGGGGGGTCAATGAGCAGTTCTTC
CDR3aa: CAITGGGVNEQFF

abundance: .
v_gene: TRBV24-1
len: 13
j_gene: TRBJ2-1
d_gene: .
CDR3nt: TGTGCCACCAGTGCGGCGGGGAACAATGAGCAGTTCTTC
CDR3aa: CATSAAGNNEQFF

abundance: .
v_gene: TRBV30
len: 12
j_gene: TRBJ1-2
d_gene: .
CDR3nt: TGTGCCTGGGGGAGGGACAACTATGGCTACACCTTC
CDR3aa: CAWGRDNYGYTF

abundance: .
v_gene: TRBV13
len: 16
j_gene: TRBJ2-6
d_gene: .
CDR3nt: TGTGCCAGCAGCTTGGACGTTCGCTCTGGGGCCAACGTCCTGACTTTC
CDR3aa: CASSLDVRSGANVLTF

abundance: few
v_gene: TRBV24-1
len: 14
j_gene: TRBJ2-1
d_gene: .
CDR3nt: TGTGCCACCAGTGATTTGTACTCCTACAATGAGCAGTTCTTC
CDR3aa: CATSDLYSYNEQFF

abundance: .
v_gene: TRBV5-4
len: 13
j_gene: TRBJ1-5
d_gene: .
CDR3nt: TGTGCCAGCAGCTCCTCCCCGGAACAGCCCCAGCATTTT
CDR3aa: CASSSSPEQPQHF

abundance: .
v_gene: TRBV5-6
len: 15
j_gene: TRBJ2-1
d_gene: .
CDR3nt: TGTGCCAGCAGCTGGAGGGGCAAATTCTACAATGAGCAGTTCTTC
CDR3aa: CASSWRGKFYNEQFF

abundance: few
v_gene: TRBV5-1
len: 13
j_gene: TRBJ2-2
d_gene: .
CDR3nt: TGCGCCAGCAGCTCCCACTACACCGGGGAGCTGTTTTTT
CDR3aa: CASSSHYTGELFF

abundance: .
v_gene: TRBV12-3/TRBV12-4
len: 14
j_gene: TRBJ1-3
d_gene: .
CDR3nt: TGTGCCAGCAGCCCCGGACAGCGTGTCGGCACCATATATTTT
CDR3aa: CASSPGQRVGTIYF

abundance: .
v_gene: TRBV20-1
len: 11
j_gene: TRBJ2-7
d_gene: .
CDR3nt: TGCAGTGCTAGTTCCAGCTACGAGCAGTACTTC
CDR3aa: CSASSSYEQYF

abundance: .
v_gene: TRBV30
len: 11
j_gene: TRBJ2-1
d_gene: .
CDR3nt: TGTGCCTGGAGTTGGCGCAATGAGCAGTTCTTC
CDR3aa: CAWSWRNEQFF